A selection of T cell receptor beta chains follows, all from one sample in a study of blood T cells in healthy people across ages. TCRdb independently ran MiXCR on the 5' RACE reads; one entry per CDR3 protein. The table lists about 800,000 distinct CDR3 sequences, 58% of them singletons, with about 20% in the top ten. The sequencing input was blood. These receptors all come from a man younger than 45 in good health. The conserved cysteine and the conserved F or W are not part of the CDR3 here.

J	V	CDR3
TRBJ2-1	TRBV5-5	ASSAGLEPYNEQF
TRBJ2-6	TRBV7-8	ASSFYGSGANVLT
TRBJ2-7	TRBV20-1	SAAGTASYEQY
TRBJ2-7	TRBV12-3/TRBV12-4	ASSLGQESSYEQY
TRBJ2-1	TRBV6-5	ASALGGSYNEQF
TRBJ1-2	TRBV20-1	SADRGFREGYT
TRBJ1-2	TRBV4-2	ASSRTGESYRGYT
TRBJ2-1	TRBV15	ATSRGSGVGEQF
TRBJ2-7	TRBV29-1	SVVSGTEYEQY
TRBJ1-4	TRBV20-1	SATPAGGDEKLF
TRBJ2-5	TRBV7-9	ASSLGSGGEEYEQY
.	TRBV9	ASSPTGGTATSIGEQY
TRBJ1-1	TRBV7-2	ASSLANHRVTEAF
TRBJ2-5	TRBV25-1	ASKSETQY
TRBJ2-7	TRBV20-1	SASGDRGNREQY
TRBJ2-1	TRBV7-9	ASSPTLAGVAGGEQF
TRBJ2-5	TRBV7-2	ASSLVRSQETQY
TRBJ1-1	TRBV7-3	ASSLSGGLTEAF
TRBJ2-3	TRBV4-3	ASSPRGLAETDTQY
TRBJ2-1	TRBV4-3	ASSQAQTGSLSKF
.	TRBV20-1	SASPGLAGWETQY
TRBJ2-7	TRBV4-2	ASSPGTSRTYEQY
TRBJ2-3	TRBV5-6	ASSPEDRLSTDTQY
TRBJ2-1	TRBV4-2	ASSQSAGWVDEQF
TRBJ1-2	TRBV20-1	SAPDGPTGTNYGYT
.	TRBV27	ASSLSAGNPYEQY
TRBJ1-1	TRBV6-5	ASSYNTGTGPFRGEAF
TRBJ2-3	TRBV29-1	SAGTVTTDTQY
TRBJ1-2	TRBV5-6	ASSLERRSWYGYT
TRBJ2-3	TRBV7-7	ASSQGSSTDTQY
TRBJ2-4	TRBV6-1	ASSDPLTSAKNIQY
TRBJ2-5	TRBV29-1	SVGNMGTQY
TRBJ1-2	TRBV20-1	SARDEGQGNGYT
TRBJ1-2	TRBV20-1	SAPPQPGDGYT
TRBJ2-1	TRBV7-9	ASSYRQSSYNEQF
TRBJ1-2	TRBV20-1	SAKGEGGYGYT
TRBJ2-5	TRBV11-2	ASSSTGSETQY
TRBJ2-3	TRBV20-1	SASPGSDTQY
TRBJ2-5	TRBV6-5	ASRATAETQY
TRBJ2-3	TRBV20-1	SARVCPGTDTQY
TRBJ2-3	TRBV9	ASSSRYEGVTQY